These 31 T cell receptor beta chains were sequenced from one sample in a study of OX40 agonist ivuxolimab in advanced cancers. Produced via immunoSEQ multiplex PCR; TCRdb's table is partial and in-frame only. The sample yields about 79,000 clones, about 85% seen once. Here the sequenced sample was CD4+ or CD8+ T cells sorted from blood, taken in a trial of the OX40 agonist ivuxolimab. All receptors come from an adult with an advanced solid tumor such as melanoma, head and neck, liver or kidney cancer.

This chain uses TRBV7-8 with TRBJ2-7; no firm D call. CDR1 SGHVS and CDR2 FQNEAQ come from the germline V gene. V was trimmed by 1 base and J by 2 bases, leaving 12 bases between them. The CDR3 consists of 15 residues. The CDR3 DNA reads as TGTGCCAGCAGCTTAGGGCGAGGTCGGACCTACGAGCAGTACTTC. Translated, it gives CASSLGRGRTYEQYF.

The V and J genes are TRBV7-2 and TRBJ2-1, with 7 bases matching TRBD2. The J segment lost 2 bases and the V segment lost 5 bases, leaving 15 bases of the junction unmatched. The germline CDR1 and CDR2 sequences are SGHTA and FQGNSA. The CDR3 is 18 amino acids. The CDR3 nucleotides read TGTGCCAGCAGCCAAACGGGAGGACCCCTTCTCCCCTACAATGAGCAGTTCTTC. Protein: CASSQTGGPLLPYNEQFF.

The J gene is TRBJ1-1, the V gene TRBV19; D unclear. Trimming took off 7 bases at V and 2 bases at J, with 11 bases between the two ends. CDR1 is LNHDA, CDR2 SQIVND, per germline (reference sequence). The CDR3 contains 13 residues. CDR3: CASKRQINTEAFF. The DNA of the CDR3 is TGTGCCAGTAAGCGGCAGATAAACACTGAAGCTTTCTTT.

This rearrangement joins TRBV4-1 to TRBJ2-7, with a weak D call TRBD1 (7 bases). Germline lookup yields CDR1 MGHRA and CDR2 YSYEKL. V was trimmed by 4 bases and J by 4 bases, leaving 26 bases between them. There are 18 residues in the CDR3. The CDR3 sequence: CASSLRGDREVRIYEQYF. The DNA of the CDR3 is TGCGCCAGCAGCCTTCGGGGAGACAGGGAGGTTCGGATTTACGAGCAGTACTTC.

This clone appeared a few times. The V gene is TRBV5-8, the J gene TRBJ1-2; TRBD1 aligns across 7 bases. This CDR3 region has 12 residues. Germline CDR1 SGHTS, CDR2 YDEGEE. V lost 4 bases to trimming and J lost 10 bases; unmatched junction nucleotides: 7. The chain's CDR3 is CASSPGTATYTF. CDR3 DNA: TGTGCCAGCAGCCCTGGGACAGCGACCTACACCTTC. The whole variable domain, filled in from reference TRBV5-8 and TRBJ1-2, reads EAGVTQSPTHLIKTRGQQATLRCSPISGHTSVYWYQQALGLGLQFLLWYDEGEERNRGNFPPRFSGRQFPNYSSELNVNALELEDSALYLCASSPGTATYTFGSGTRLTVV.

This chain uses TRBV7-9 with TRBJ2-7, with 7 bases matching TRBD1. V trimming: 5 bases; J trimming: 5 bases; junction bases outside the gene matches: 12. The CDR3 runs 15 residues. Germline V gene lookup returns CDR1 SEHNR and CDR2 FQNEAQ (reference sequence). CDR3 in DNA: TGTGCCAGCAGCCCGAGCGGCAGGGGGATCAACGAGCAGTACTTC. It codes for CASSPSGRGINEQYF.

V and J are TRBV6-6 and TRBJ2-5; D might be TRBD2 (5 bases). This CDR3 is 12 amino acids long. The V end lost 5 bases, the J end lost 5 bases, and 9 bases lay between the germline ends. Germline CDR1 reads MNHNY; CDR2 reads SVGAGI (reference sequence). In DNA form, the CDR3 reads TGTGCCAGCAGTGGGAGTGCGGAGACCCAGTACTTC. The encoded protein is CASSGSAETQYF.

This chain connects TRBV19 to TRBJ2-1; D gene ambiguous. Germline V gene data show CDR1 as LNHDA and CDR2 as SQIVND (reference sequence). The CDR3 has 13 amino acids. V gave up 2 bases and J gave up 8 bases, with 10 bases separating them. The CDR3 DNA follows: TGTGCCAGTAGTATACAAGTTGGCGATGAGCAGTTCTTC. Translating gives CASSIQVGDEQFF. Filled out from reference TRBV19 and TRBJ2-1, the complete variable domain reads DGGITQSPKYLFRKEGQNVTLSCEQNLNHDAMYWYRQDPGQGLRLIYYSQIVNDFQKGDIAEGYSVSREKKESFPLTVTSAQKNPTAFYLCASSIQVGDEQFFGPGTRLTVL.

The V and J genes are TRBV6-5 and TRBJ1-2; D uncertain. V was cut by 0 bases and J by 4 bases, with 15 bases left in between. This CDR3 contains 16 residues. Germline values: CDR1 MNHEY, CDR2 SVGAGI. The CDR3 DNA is TGTGCCAGCAGTTACTCGGGCGCCGGCGACTTCTATGGCTACACCTTC. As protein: CASSYSGAGDFYGYTF.

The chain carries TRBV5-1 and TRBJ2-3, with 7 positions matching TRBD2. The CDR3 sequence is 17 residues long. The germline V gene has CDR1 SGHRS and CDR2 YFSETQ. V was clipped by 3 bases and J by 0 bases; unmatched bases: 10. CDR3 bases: TGCGCCAGCAGCTCCGGACTAGTCCCTTCTAGCACAGATACGCAGTATTTT. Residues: CASSSGLVPSSTDTQYF. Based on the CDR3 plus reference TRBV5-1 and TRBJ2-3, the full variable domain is KAGVTQTPRYLIKTRGQQVTLSCSPISGHRSVSWYQQTPGQGLQFLFEYFSETQRNKGNFPGRFSGRQFSNSRSEMNVSTLELGDSALYLCASSSGLVPSSTDTQYFGPGTRLTVL.

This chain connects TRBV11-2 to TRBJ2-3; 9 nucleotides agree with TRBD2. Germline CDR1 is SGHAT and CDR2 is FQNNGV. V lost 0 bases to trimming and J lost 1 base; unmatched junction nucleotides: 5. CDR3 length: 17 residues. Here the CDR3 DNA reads TGTGCCAGCAGCTTAGATGTTGCGGGAGGGGGCACAGATACGCAGTATTTT. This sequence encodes CASSLDVAGGGTDTQYF.

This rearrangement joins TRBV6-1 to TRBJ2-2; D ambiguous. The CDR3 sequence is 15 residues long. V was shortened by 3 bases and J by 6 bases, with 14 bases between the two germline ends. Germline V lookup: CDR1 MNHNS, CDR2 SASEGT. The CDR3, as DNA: TGTGCCAGCAGTGAGCAGCCCCTTCTCTCCGGGGAGCTGTTTTTT. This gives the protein CASSEQPLLSGELFF.

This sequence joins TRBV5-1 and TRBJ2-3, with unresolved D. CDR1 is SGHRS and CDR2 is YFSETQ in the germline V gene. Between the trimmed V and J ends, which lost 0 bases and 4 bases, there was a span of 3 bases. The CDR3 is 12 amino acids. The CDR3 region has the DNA TGCGCCAGCAGCTTGGGGGCAGATACGCAGTATTTT. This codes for CASSLGADTQYF. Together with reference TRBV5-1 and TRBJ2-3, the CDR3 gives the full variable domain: KAGVTQTPRYLIKTRGQQVTLSCSPISGHRSVSWYQQTPGQGLQFLFEYFSETQRNKGNFPGRFSGRQFSNSRSEMNVSTLELGDSALYLCASSLGADTQYFGPGTRLTVL.

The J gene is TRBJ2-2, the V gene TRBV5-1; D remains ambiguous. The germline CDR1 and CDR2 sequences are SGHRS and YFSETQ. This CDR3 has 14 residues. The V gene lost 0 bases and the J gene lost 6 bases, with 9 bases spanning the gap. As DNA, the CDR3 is TGCGCCAGCAGCTTGGATCTGGGTTCCGGGGAGCTGTTTTTT. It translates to CASSLDLGSGELFF.

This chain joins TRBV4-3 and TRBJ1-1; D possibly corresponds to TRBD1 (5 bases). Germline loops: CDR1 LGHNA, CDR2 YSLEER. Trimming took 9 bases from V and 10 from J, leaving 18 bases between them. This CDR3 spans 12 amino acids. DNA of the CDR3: TGCGCCAGTCGGGACGGTTCAAATGCAGCTTTCTTT. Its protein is CASRDGSNAAFF.

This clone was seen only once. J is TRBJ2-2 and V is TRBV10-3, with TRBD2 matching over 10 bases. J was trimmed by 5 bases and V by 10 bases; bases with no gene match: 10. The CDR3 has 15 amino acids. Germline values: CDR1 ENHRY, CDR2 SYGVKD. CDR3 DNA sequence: TGTGCCACTCGGACTAGCGGAGGGTCAACCGGGGAGCTGTTTTTT. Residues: CATRTSGGSTGELFF.

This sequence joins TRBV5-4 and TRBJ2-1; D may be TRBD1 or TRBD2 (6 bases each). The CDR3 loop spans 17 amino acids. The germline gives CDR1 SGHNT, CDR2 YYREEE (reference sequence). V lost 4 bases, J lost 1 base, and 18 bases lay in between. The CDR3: CASSPRGAPDSYNEQFF. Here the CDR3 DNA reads TGTGCCAGCAGCCCTAGGGGGGCGCCAGATTCCTACAATGAGCAGTTCTTC.

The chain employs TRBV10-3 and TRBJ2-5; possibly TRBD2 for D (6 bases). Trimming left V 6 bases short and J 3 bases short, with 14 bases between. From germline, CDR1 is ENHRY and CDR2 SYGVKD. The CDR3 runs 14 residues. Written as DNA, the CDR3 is TGTGCCATCAGCACCGGGACTGACGAAGAGACCCAGTACTTC. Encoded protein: CAISTGTDEETQYF.

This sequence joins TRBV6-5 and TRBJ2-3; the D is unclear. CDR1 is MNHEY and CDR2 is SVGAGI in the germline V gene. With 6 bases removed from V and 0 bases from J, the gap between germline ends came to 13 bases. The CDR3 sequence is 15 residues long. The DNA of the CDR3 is TGTGCCAGCAGCCGCGGAGAAACTAGCACAGATACGCAGTATTTT. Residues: CASSRGETSTDTQYF.

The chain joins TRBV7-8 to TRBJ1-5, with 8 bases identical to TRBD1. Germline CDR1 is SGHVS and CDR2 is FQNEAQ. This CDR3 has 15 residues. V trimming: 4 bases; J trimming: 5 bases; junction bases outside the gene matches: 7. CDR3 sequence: CASSWTGQGDQPQHF. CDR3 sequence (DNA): TGTGCCAGCAGCTGGACCGGACAGGGAGATCAGCCCCAGCATTTT.

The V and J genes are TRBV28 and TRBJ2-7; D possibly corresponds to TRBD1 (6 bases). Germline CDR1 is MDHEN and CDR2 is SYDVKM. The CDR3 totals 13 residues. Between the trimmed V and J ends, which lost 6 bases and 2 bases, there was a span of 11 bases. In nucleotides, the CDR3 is TGTGCCAGCAGCCAGGGGCGGGCCTACGAGCAGTACTTC. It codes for CASSQGRAYEQYF. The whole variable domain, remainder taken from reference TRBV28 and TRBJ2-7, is DVKVTQSSRYLVKRTGEKVFLECVQDMDHENMFWYRQDPGLGLRLIYFSYDVKMKEKGDIPEGYSVSREKKERFSLILESASTNQTSMYLCASSQGRAYEQYFGPGTRLTVT.

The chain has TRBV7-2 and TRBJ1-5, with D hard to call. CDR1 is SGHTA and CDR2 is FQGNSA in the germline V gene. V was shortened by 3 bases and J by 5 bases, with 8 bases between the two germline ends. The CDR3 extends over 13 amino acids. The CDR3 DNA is TGTGCCAGCAGCTTTGAGGGTGATCAGCCCCAGCATTTT. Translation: CASSFEGDQPQHF.

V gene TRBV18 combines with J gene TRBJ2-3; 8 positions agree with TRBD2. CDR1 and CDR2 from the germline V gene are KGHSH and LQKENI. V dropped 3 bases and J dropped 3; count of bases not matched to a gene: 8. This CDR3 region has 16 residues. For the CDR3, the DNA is TGTGCCAGCTCACCCCCGGGACTAGGGAGTACAGATACGCAGTATTTT. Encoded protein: CASSPPGLGSTDTQYF. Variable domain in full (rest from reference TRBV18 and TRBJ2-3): NAGVMQNPRHLVRRRGQEARLRCSPMKGHSHVYWYRQLPEEGLKFMVYLQKENIIDESGMPKERFSAEFPKEGPSILRIQQVVRGDSAAYFCASSPPGLGSTDTQYFGPGTRLTVL.

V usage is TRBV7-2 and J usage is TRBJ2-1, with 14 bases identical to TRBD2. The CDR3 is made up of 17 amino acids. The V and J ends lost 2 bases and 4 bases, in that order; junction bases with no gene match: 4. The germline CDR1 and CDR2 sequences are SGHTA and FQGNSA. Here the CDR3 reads CASSLRGTSGGYNEQFF. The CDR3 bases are TGTGCCAGCAGCTTACGGGGGACTAGCGGGGGATACAATGAGCAGTTCTTC.

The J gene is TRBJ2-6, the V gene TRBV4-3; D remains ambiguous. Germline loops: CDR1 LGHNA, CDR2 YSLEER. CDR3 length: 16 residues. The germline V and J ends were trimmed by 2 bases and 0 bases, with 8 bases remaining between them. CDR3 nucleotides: TGCGCCAGCAGCCAAAGGTCTTTCTCTGGGGCCAACGTCCTGACTTTC. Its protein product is CASSQRSFSGANVLTF.

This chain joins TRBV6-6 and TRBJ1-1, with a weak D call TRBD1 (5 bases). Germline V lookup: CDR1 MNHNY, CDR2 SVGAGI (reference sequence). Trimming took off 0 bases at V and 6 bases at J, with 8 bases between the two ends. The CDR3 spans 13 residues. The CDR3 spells CASSYSRGAEAFF. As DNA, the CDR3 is TGTGCCAGCAGTTACTCGAGGGGCGCTGAAGCTTTCTTT.

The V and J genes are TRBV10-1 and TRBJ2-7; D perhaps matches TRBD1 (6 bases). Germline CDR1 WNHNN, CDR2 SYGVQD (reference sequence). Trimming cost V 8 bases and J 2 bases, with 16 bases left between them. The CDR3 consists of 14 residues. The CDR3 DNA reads TGCGCCAGCCGTTTGGGACAATACCCCTACGAGCAGTACTTC. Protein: CASRLGQYPYEQYF.

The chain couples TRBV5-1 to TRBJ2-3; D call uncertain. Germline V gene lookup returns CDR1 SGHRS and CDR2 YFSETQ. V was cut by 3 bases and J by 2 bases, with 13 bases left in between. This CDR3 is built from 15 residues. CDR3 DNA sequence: TGCGCCAGCAGCTCCTCGGTAGTAAACACAGATACGCAGTATTTT. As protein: CASSSSVVNTDTQYF.

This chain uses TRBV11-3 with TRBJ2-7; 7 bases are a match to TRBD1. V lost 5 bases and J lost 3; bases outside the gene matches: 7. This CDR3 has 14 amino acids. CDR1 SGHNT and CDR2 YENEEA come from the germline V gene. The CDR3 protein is CASSPWTGHYEQYF. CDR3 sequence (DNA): TGTGCCAGCAGCCCTTGGACAGGCCACTACGAGCAGTACTTC.

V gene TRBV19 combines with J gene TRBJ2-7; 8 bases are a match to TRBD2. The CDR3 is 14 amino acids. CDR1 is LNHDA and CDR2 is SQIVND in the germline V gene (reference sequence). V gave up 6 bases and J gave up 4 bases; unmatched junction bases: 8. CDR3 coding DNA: TGTGCCAGTAGGGTCGCCAGCGGGAGTTACGAGCAGTACTTC. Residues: CASRVASGSYEQYF.

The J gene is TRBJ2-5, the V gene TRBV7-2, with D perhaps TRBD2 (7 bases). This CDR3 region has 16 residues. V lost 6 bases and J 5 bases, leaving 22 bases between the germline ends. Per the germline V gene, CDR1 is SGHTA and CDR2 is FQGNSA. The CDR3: CASRLGLVGGGETQYF. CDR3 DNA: TGTGCCAGCAGGCTAGGACTAGTGGGAGGGGGGGAGACCCAGTACTTC.